Described below is a single TCR beta chain sequence and its context. It has no known antigen specificity. Per-base qualities were not stored, and no clone one base away is much larger. The entry originates in a study of vaccination and CD4 T cells after COVID-19 (dated by TCRdb to 2021 to 2024). In terms of the full investigation: Every convalescent patient had a positive nasal swab PCR test for SARS-CoV-2, with mild disease in under ten patients and severe disease in one. Post-vaccine blood samples were obtained a median of about 70 days after the second vaccine dose, with a range of roughly 14 to 241 days. Participants received two doses of either the Pfizer-BioNTech BNT162b2 vaccine (n=8) or the Moderna mRNA-1273 vaccine (n=2). In over 8 COVID-19 convalescent patients and a handful of infection-naive healthy vaccine recipients, the spike-specific CD4+ TCR repertoire before mRNA vaccination was compared with the repertoire after mRNA vaccination. Overlapping spike peptide pools from SARS-CoV-2 and from the common cold coronaviruses HCoV-NL63, HCoV-OC43 and HCoV-229E were used as culture stimuli. As controls, cultures received a CEFX viral epitope pool (the positive control), an HIV-1 Nef peptide pool (the negative control), or no peptide at all. The convalescent cohort comprised six males and four females, including two Hispanic individuals, seven Caucasians, two Asians and one multiracial person. Post-COVID blood samples were collected from convalescent patients a median of roughly 100 days after diagnosis, with a range of roughly 30 to 161 days. Findings and caveats that apply to the study as a whole: The median count of SARS-CoV-2-reactive clonotypes went up from 20 to 25 after infection to a few dozen after vaccination, although the change was not significant. Of the vaccine-specific clones found in convalescent patients, nearly all (304 of 307) were mono-reactive for SARS-CoV-2 spike instead of being cross-reactive with common cold coronaviruses. Among convalescent patients, a median about 90% of the SARS-CoV-2-reactive clones seen after vaccination appeared only after vaccination, which suggests priming specific to the vaccine. Relatively few convalescent patients were included in the study, and early timepoints after natural infection were not analyzed.

Libraries came from PCR. DNA from cultured CD4+ T cells underwent TCR sequencing with the Oncomine TCR Beta short-read assay at the Johns Hopkins FTIC core. Genomic DNA was extracted from the cultured CD4+ T cells with the QIAamp micro DNA kit. Oncomine TCR Beta libraries made from cultured CD4+ T cells were pooled using unique dual indexes and sequenced on an Illumina iSeq 100. In the paper's pipeline: Non-productive sequences were filtered out, and CDR3s that did not start with C, did not end with F or W, or were shorter than 7 amino acids were discarded. Antigen-specific clonotypes were identified using the MANAFEST web application through comparison of peptide-stimulated wells with reference and other culture wells. Positive clones required FDR below 0.05, an odds ratio above 5, and productive frequency above 0.1% in at least two of three replicate wells. Cross-reactive clonotypes were defined as significantly expanded in both SARS-CoV-2 spike wells and at least one common cold coronavirus spike condition. Levenshtein distances (stringdist) and unrooted phylogenetic trees (ape) in R version 3.6.1 were used to assess CDR3 homology. TCRdb trimmed public reads at Q25 via fastp, called clones via MiXCR and kept in-frame beta chains. When rows share a CDR3 protein, they turn into one entry using the most common DNA and genes. Here the V and J calls rest on TCRdb's processing, not on the authors' analysis. The sample yields about 13,000 distinct CDR3 sequences; around 40% were counted once. Of the sample, around 8% is held by the ten largest clones.

The sample's treatment or condition label, decoded: roughly ten-day PBMC culture with coronavirus spike peptide pools or control peptides (ViraFEST assay). The study used the ViraFEST assay, which expanded antigen-specific T cells with peptide pools and then identified expanded clonotypes by TCR sequencing. The convalescent patients' positive SARS-CoV-2 PCR tests were from March to December 2020, which was before the Alpha, Beta and Delta variants emerged in the United States. Each well held 2 million or so PBMCs cultured in IMDM containing approximately 5% human AB serum and around 10 IU/ml IL-2, with 8.5 to 10 ug/ml peptide pools added. Half of the culture medium was replaced with fresh IL-2-containing medium on days 3 and 7. CD4+ T cells were isolated after roughly 10 days of culture through negative selection using the EasySep CD4+ T cell isolation kit. Ficoll-Paque Plus gradient centrifugation was used to isolate PBMCs from whole blood, and the isolated PBMCs were then either used fresh or cryopreserved at -140C. Culture conditions were generally each tested in triplicate wells.

In the germline V gene, CDR1 corresponds to SGHTA and CDR2 to FQGTGA. The CDR3 contains 13 residues, cysteine and phenylalanine counted. Of the read, only the CDR3 DNA is kept; its 39 bases are in frame from base 1. The junction carries 6 bases between V and J, which are trimmed by 2 bases and 2 bases respectively. The rearrangement combines TRBV7-3 with TRBJ1-1; there is no confident call for the D gene. Sequenced material: CD4+ T cells from blood, cultured in vitro, taken after SARS-CoV-2 vaccination. This clonotype was obtained from a human donor who had recovered from COVID-19. For the CDR3, the sequence is CASSLEGNTEAFF. The sequenced DNA: TGTGCCAGCAGCTTAGAGGGAAACACTGAAGCTTTCTTT. Outside the CDR3, residues come from the reference TRBV7-3 and TRBJ1-1 proteins, so the full variable domain is: GAGVSQTPSNKVTEKGKYVELRCDPISGHTALYWYRQSLGQGPEFLIYFQGTGAADDSGLPNDRFFAVRPEGSVSTLKIQRTERGDSAVYLCASSLEGNTEAFFGQGTRLTVV.